The clone carrying this T cell receptor beta chain was picked up many times. Antigen specificity is unknown. V was cut by 5 bases and J by 2 bases, with 3 bases left in between. CDR1 and CDR2 from the germline V gene are MNHEY and SMNVEV (reference sequence). The length of the CDR3 is 12 residues. From roughly 390 ng of RNA, a library with molecular barcoded alpha/delta and beta/gamma adaptors was made. TCRdb re-analysed the reads in MiXCR, keeping a single row per CDR3 protein. The data show tens of thousands of distinct CDR3 sequences, around 11% seen once. The data derive from a study of read filtering for tumor transcriptome and immune sequencing. Overall study findings and caveats: Single-read clonotypes: 80% to 90% of IR-seq clonotypes (around 3.5% of reads), 60% to 75% of RNA-seq clonotypes (roughly 43% of reads).

The chain links TRBV27 to TRBJ2-2; D uncertain. The sequence came from a donor at least 40 years old with multiple myeloma. What was sequenced was a population of CD138-negative cells sorted from bone marrow. The DNA of the CDR3 is TGTGCCAGCAGTCCCAACACCGGGGAGCTGTTTTTT. This codes for CASSPNTGELFF.